This T cell receptor (beta chain) is drawn from a study of blood T cells in healthy people across ages. Sample-barcoded 5' priming and a J-beta primer mix drove a second PCR of roughly 6 to 12 cycles. TCRdb re-called the 5' RACE reads through MiXCR, storing one row per CDR3 protein. The sample gives some 710,000 distinct CDR3 sequences, about half of which show up once; around 18% is in the top ten. There are a few counts of this clonotype. Trimming took off 1 base at V and 0 bases at J, with 16 bases between the two ends. Germline values: CDR1 SGHTA, CDR2 FQGNSA. This CDR3 contains 17 residues. The sequence was collected from a man of 80 years or more in good health. The rearrangement links TRBV7-2 to TRBJ2-7; D not resolved. The sample comprised blood. CDR3 coding DNA: TGTGCCAGCAGCTTAGTTGGGGATGTGTGGAGCTCCTACGAGCAGTACTTC. As protein: CASSLVGDVWSSYEQYF.